The present T cell receptor beta chain was sequenced within a study of T cell responses to AZD1222 COVID-19 vaccine. TCRdb keeps only in-frame clones here, not all; method: immunoSEQ multiplex PCR. The table lists roughly 160,000 clones, about 89% of them singletons. Here the sequenced sample was peripheral blood, taken on day 0 of AZD1222 vaccination. This receptor was identified in an adult in good health.

CDR3 sequence reads: CASSESRVDQPQHF. In DNA, the CDR3 is TGCGCCAGCAGTGAGTCCAGGGTTGATCAGCCCCAGCATTTT. V and J are TRBV10-1 and TRBJ1-5; D possibly corresponds to TRBD1 (5 bases). Germline loops: CDR1 WNHNN, CDR2 SYGVQD (reference sequence). Trimming left V 0 bases short and J 5 bases short, with 8 bases between. The CDR3 contains 14 residues.